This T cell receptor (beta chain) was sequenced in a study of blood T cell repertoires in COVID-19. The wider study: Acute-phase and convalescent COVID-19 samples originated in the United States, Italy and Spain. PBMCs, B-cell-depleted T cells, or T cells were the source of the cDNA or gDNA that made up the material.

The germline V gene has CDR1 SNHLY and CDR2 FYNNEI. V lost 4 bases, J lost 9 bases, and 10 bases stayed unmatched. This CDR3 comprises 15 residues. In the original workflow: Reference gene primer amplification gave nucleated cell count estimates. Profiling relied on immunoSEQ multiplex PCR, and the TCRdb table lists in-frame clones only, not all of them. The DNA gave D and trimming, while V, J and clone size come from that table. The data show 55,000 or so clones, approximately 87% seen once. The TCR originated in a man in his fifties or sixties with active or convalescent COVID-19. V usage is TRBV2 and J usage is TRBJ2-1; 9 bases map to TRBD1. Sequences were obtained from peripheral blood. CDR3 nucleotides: TGTGCCAGCAGTGCCGGGACAGGGATCCTGAGTGAGCAGTTCTTC. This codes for CASSAGTGILSEQFF.